Reported below is one T cell receptor (beta chain). With a much larger clone just one base away, this may be a read error. The data originate from a study of blood T cell repertoires in COVID-19. Study-wide context: Sources were T cells, B-cell-depleted T cells, or PBMCs; the material itself was cDNA or gDNA.

This CDR3 has 13 amino acids. After removal of 6 bases from V and 2 bases from J, the junction contained 3 bases not matched to a gene. Produced via immunoSEQ multiplex PCR; TCRdb's table is partial and in-frame only. The sample shows about 380,000 clones, around 87% of them seen only once. Enrolled through a virtual design, the participants were between 18 and 89 years of age and came from under 25 US areas. In assigning cohorts, the study relied on participant-reported clinical history. The source of this sequence is a young man who had recovered from COVID-19. J is TRBJ1-2 and V is TRBV12-3 or TRBV12-4; 7 bases align to TRBD1. The source material was PBMCs or T cells enriched from blood (not recorded which). The DNA of the CDR3 is TGTGCCAGCAGCCGGGACAGCAACTATGGCTACACCTTC. Its translation is CASSRDSNYGYTF.